This TCR beta chain was sequenced during a study of cytomegalovirus exposure and HLA in healthy donors. V shed 0 bases, J shed 0 bases, and the junction held 3 bases outside the gene matches. The CDR3 runs to 16 residues. Germline V lookup: CDR1 MRHNA, CDR2 SNTAGT. The method was immunoSEQ multiplex PCR; TCRdb's version includes in-frame clones alone and lacks a portion of them. The sample holds about 49,000 clones, roughly nine tenths seen once. The TCR originated in a young man in good health and CMV-seronegative. Sequencing was carried out using PBMCs. The chain combines TRBV6-4 with TRBJ2-3; 7 nucleotides match TRBD1. CDR3 amino acids: CASSDSGTASTDTQYF. The CDR3 DNA sequence: TGTGCCAGCAGTGACTCGGGGACAGCGAGCACAGATACGCAGTATTTT.